The sequence of this T cell receptor beta chain was determined in a study of glioma-infiltrating T cells. The iRepertoire nested amplicon-rescue multiplex PCR amplified TCR alpha and beta CDR3s from RNA. From the multiplex PCR reads, TCRdb called clonotypes with MiXCR, one entry per CDR3 protein. The data hold some 18,000 distinct CDR3 sequences, with about 62% observed a single time. CDR1 DFQATT and CDR2 SNEGSKA come from the germline V gene (reference sequence). The CDR3 runs 13 residues. V shed 3 bases and J shed 3 bases, with 12 bases lying between them. The table lists this clonotype with a few counts.

This chain uses TRBV20-1 with TRBJ2-7; maybe TRBD1 (5 bases). Sequenced: glioma tissue, nonneoplastic brain tissue, or PBMCs (not recorded which). The source is a human donor with low-grade glioma or glioblastoma, undergoing nonglioma brain surgery, or in good health (not recorded which). CDR3 in amino acids: CSASKGMLYEQYF. The CDR3 nucleotides read TGCAGTGCTAGTAAGGGGATGCTCTACGAGCAGTACTTC.